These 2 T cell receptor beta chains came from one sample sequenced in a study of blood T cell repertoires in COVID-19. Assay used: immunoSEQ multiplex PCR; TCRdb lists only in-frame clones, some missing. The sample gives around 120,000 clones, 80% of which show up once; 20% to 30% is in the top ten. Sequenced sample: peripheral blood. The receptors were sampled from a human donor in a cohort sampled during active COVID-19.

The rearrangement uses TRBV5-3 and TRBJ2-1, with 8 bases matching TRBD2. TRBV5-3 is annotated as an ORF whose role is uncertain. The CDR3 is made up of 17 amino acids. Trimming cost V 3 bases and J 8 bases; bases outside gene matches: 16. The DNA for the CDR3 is TGTGCCAGAAGCTGCGCGGCCCGAGCGGGAGAGGTGGATGAGCAGTTCTTC. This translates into CARSCAARAGEVDEQFF.

CDR3 sequence: CASSPRGRTGETQYF. CDR3 sequence (DNA): TGTGCCAGCTCACCAAGGGGCCGAACGGGAGAGACCCAGTACTTC. The chain is built from TRBV18 and TRBJ2-5, with D possibly TRBD1 on 5 matching bases. The CDR3 loop spans 15 amino acids. Deletions cut 2 bases from V and 4 bases from J, with 14 bases between. CDR1 is KGHSH, CDR2 LQKENI, per germline.